A single sample is the source of the 9 T cell receptor beta chains below, sequenced in a study of blood T cell repertoires in COVID-19. Generated by immunoSEQ multiplex PCR, the TCRdb table keeps only in-frame clones and is missing some. The sample gives about 190,000 clones, about 88% of which show up once; about 1.1% is in the top ten. What was sequenced was peripheral blood. The receptors were sampled from a man aged 25 to 40 with acute or convalescent COVID-19.

The rearrangement joins TRBV28 to TRBJ2-7; 7 nucleotides agree with TRBD1. The V segment lost 5 bases and the J segment 2 bases; nucleotides outside the gene matches: 3. CDR1 and CDR2 (germline): MDHEN, SYDVKM. This CDR3 has 13 amino acids. The CDR3: CASSPGQPYEQYF. The CDR3 region has the DNA TGTGCCAGCAGTCCGGGACAGCCCTACGAGCAGTACTTC.

The chain carries TRBV28 and TRBJ1-5, with 7 bases aligning to TRBD1. With V trimmed by 6 bases and J by 0 bases, 8 bases remained unmatched. The CDR3 has 16 amino acids. Germline CDR1 and CDR2: MDHEN and SYDVKM. CDR3 protein: CASSNDRDYSNQPQHF. Written as DNA, the CDR3 is TGTGCCAGCAGCAATGACAGGGATTATAGCAATCAGCCCCAGCATTTT.

The chain carries TRBV7-9 and TRBJ2-1; D gene uncertain. The germline gives CDR1 SEHNR, CDR2 FQNEAQ (reference sequence). The CDR3 totals 13 residues. V lost 2 bases to trimming and J lost 8 bases, with 10 bases between them. The CDR3: CASSLWADDEQFF. The CDR3 nucleotides are TGTGCCAGCAGCTTATGGGCAGACGATGAGCAGTTCTTC. The complete variable domain, with remaining parts taken from reference TRBV7-9 and TRBJ2-1, reads DTGVSQNPRHKITKRGQNVTFRCDPISEHNRLYWYRQTLGQGPEFLTYFQNEAQLEKSRLLSDRFSAERPKGSFSTLEIQRTEQGDSAMYLCASSLWADDEQFFGPGTRLTVL.

The chain joins TRBV4-1 to TRBJ2-3; 15 bases agree with TRBD2. The V gene end was trimmed by 3 bases and the J gene end by 0 bases; junction bases not matched to a gene: 7. Germline V gene sequence: CDR1 MGHRA, CDR2 YSYEKL. The CDR3 has 19 residues. CDR3 sequence: CASSQIWTSGGVSTDTQYF. CDR3 in DNA: TGCGCCAGCAGCCAGATCTGGACTAGCGGGGGGGTTAGCACAGATACGCAGTATTTT.

The rearrangement joins TRBV18 to TRBJ2-6; 10 nucleotides line up with TRBD1. The germline CDR1 and CDR2 sequences are KGHSH and LQKENI. The CDR3 is 18 amino acids. Trimming at V came to 3 bases and at J to 1 base, leaving 6 bases not matched to a gene. Here the CDR3 reads CASSPSTGGRSGANVLTF. CDR3 sequence (DNA): TGTGCCAGCTCACCTTCGACAGGGGGCAGGTCTGGGGCCAACGTCCTGACTTTC. The complete variable domain, with remaining parts taken from reference TRBV18 and TRBJ2-6, reads NAGVMQNPRHLVRRRGQEARLRCSPMKGHSHVYWYRQLPEEGLKFMVYLQKENIIDESGMPKERFSAEFPKEGPSILRIQQVVRGDSAAYFCASSPSTGGRSGANVLTFGAGSRLTVL.

This chain joins TRBV28 and TRBJ1-2; no definite D call. This CDR3 is built from 13 residues. With 3 bases removed from V and 8 bases from J, the gap between germline ends came to 13 bases. Germline CDR1 is MDHEN and CDR2 is SYDVKM. The CDR3 DNA sequence: TGTGCCAGCAGTTTTGGGAGAGCTAGGGGCTACACCTTC. Translated, it gives CASSFGRARGYTF.

The chain carries TRBV6-5 and TRBJ1-1; unclear D gene. CDR3 length: 15 amino acids. Germline CDR1 is MNHEY and CDR2 is SVGAGI. Trimming removed 6 bases from V and 7 bases from J, with 21 bases in between. The CDR3 here is CASRLEGNLAGEAFF. DNA of the CDR3: TGTGCCAGCAGATTGGAAGGCAACTTAGCCGGTGAAGCTTTCTTT.

The genes are TRBV2 and TRBJ2-5; 7 positions agree with TRBD2. In germline, CDR1 is SNHLY, CDR2 FYNNEI. This CDR3 is 13 amino acids long. With 5 bases clipped from V and 5 bases from J, the junction kept 5 bases outside the gene matches. The CDR3: CASSSRGGETQYF. The CDR3 bases are TGTGCCAGCAGTTCCCGGGGAGGGGAGACCCAGTACTTC.

The chain couples TRBV11-3 to TRBJ2-7; 9 positions agree with TRBD1. V gave up 5 bases and J gave up 1 base; unmatched junction bases: 6. This CDR3 is built from 15 residues. Germline V gives CDR1 SGHNT, CDR2 YENEEA. The CDR3 loop reads CASSISGQGSYEQYF. The CDR3 bases are TGTGCCAGCAGCATTTCGGGACAGGGTTCCTACGAGCAGTACTTC. Looking up the rest from reference TRBV11-3 and TRBJ2-7 gives the full variable domain: EAGVVQSPRYKIIEKKQPVAFWCNPISGHNTLYWYLQNLGQGPELLIRYENEEAVDDSQLPKDRFSAERLKGVDSTLKIQPAELGDSAVYLCASSISGQGSYEQYFGPGTRLTVT.